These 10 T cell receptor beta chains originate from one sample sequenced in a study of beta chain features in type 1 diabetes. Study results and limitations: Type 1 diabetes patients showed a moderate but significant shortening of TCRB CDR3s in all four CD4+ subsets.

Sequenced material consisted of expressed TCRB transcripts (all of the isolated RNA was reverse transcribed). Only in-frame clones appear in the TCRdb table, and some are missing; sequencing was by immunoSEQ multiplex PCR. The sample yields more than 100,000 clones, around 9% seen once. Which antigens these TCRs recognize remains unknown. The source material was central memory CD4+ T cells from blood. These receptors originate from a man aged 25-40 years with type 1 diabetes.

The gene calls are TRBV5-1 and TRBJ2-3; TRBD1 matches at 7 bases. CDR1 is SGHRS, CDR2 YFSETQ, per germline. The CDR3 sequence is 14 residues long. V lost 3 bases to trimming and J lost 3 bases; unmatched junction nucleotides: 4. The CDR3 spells CASSWDRITDTQYF. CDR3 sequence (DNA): TGCGCCAGCAGCTGGGACAGAATAACAGATACGCAGTATTTT.

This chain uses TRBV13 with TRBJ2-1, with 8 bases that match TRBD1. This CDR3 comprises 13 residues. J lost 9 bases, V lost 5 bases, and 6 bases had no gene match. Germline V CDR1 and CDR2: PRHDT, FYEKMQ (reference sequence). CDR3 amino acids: CASSRQGPGEQFF. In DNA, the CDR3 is TGTGCCAGCAGCAGACAGGGGCCCGGTGAGCAGTTCTTC.

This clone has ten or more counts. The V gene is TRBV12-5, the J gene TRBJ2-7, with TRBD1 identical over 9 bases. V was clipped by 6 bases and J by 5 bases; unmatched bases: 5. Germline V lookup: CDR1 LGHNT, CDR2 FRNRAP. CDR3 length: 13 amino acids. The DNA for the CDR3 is TGTGCTAGTGGCACCGGGACAGGGAACGAGCAGTACTTC. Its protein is CASGTGTGNEQYF.

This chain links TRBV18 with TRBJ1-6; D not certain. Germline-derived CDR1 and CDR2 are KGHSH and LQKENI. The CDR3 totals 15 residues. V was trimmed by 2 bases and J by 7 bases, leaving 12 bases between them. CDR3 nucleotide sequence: TGTGCCAGCTCACCATCGATTCGAGGGAATTCACCCCTCCACTTT. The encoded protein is CASSPSIRGNSPLHF.

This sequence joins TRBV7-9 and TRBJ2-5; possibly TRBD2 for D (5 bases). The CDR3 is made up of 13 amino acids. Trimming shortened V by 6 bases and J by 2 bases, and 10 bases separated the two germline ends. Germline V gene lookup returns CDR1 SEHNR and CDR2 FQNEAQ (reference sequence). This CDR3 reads CASRASFQETQYF. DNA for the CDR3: TGTGCCAGCAGAGCTAGCTTTCAAGAGACCCAGTACTTC.

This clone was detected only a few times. The CDR3 sequence: CASSGGHTNTEAFF. DNA for the CDR3: TGTGCCAGCAGCGGCGGACACACGAACACTGAAGCTTTCTTT. The chain uses TRBV5-8 and TRBJ1-1, with D possibly TRBD1 on 5 matching bases. V was cut by 4 bases and J by 1 base, with 11 bases left in between. The CDR3 totals 14 residues. Germline V gene data show CDR1 as SGHTS and CDR2 as YDEGEE.

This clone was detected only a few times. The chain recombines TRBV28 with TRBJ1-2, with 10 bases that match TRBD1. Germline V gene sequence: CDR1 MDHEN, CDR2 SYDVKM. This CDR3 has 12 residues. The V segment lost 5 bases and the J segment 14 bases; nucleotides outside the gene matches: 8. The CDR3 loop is CASSPWTGGVTF. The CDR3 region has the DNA TGTGCCAGCAGTCCCTGGACAGGGGGGGTTACCTTC.

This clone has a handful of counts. This CDR3 is CASSVRSSGGGDTQYF. CDR3 coding DNA: TGTGCCAGCAGCGTCAGGTCTAGCGGGGGAGGAGATACGCAGTATTTT. The chain recombines TRBV9 with TRBJ2-3, with 10 bases that match TRBD2. Per germline, CDR1 SGDLS and CDR2 YYNGEE. This CDR3 is 16 amino acids long. V gave up 2 bases and J gave up 5 bases; unmatched junction bases: 8.

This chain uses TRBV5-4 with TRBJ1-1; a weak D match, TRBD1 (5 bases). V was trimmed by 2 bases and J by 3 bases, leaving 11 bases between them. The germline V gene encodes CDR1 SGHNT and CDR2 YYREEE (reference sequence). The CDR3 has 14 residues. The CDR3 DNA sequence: TGTGCCAGCAGCTTAGATGGAGGGGACACTGAAGCTTTCTTT. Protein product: CASSLDGGDTEAFF.

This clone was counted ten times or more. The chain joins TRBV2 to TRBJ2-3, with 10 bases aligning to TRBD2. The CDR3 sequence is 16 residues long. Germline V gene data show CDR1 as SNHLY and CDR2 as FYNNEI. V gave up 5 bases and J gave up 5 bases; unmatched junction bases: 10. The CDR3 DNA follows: TGTGCCAGCAGTTCAGCGGGGGGGCACGAGAGAGATACGCAGTATTTT. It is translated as CASSSAGGHERDTQYF.